Listed below are T cell receptor beta chains from one sample, sequenced in a study of read filtering for tumor transcriptome and immune sequencing. MiXCR was run by TCRdb on the reads, yielding one entry per CDR3 protein. Seen here are approximately 6,500 distinct CDR3 sequences, around 24% observed once, and the top ten hold approximately 48%. The specimen sequenced was a population of CD138-negative cells sorted from bone marrow. Every receptor here comes from a donor at least 40 years old with multiple myeloma. CDR3s include the opening cysteine and the closing phenylalanine or tryptophan. D genes are given only for firm matches. A clone size is listed for some rows: how often the clone was seen (once, few, many), or a class if it is expanded.

TRBV30	many	TRBJ2-7	NA	TGTGCCTGGGACTCGAGCTCCTACGAGCAGTACTTC	CAWDSSSYEQYF
TRBV4-2	medium-sized	TRBJ2-1	TRBD2	TGCGCCAGCAGCCAAGGGGCTAGCGGGAGTTGGAATGAGCAGTTCTTC	CASSQGASGSWNEQFF
TRBV3-1	NA	TRBJ2-3	TRBD2	TGTGCCAGCAGCCCGTCGGTTGGGAATGGAGGAAGTAGAGCGGGGACCGTCGATACGCAGTATTTT	CASSPSVGNGGSRAGTVDTQYF
TRBV4-2	NA	TRBJ2-3	NA	TGTGCCAGCAGCTCAGGAGCCAGCGCAGATACGCGGTATTTT	CASSSGASADTRYF
TRBV10-2	NA	TRBJ2-2	TRBD2	TGCGCCAGCAGTGGCCGTCCAGCGGGGGGAGCCAGGGAGCTGTTTTTT	CASSGRPAGGARELFF
TRBV30	many	TRBJ2-3	NA	TGTGCCTGGAGTGTATTGAGCACAGATACGCAGTATTTT	CAWSVLSTDTQYF
TRBV11-2	many	TRBJ2-2	TRBD2	TGTGCCAGCAGCACCCCTGAGACTAGCGGAGACACCGGGGAGCTGTTTTTT	CASSTPETSGDTGELFF
TRBV20-1	NA	TRBJ2-1	NA	TGCAGTGCTAGTTCCGCATCCTCCCTTCGGAATGAGCAGTTCTTC	CSASSASSLRNEQFF
TRBV6-2/TRBV6-3	many	TRBJ2-1	TRBD2	TGTGCCAGCAGTTACCCGGAGGCGGGGGATGAGCAGTTCTTC	CASSYPEAGDEQFF
TRBV29-1	many	TRBJ2-3	NA	TGCAGCGTTGGGGAGACTAGTTATGCAGATACGCAGTATTTT	CSVGETSYADTQYF
TRBV20-1	many	TRBJ2-7	NA	TGCAGTGCCACTCCAGGGGTCGGTTACGAGCAGTACTTC	CSATPGVGYEQYF
TRBV7-2	NA	TRBJ2-7	TRBD2	TGTGCCAGCAGCTTAGTCATAGCGGGAGGCCTGAGCTCCTACGAGCAGTACTTC	CASSLVIAGGLSSYEQYF
TRBV30	NA	TRBJ2-5	NA	TGTGCCTGGAGTGACGCGGACAGCCCCTCGCAAGAGACCCAGTACTTC	CAWSDADSPSQETQYF
TRBV27	many	TRBJ2-4	TRBD2	TGTGCCAGCAGTTTACTAGCGGCTAAAAACATTCAGTACTTC	CASSLLAAKNIQYF
TRBV7-9	many	TRBJ1-1	NA	TGTGCCAGCAGCTTCCCCAGGAGCTCTGAAGCTTTCTTT	CASSFPRSSEAFF
TRBV6-6	many	TRBJ1-1	NA	TGTGCCAGCAGGAGGGGCACGGGAGGAGACACTGAAGCTTTCTTT	CASRRGTGGDTEAFF
TRBV20-1	many	TRBJ2-5	TRBD1	TGCAGTGCTCCAAGGACAGGGCAAGAGACCCAGTACTTC	CSAPRTGQETQYF
TRBV12-3/TRBV12-4	many	TRBJ1-5	NA	TGTGCCAGCAGTTCACTCGATAATCAGCCCCAGCATTTT	CASSSLDNQPQHF
TRBV7-8	medium-sized	TRBJ2-1	NA	TGTGCCAGCAGCTTATCCTATGAGCAGTTCTTC	CASSLSYEQFF
TRBV5-1	many	TRBJ2-2	NA	TGCGCCAGCAGCTCTGGACTGGACACCGGGGAGCTGTTTTTT	CASSSGLDTGELFF
TRBV20-1	NA	TRBJ2-7	TRBD1	TGCAGCGCCCCCCGACAGGGGTCGACCTCCTACGAGCAGCACTTC	CSAPRQGSTSYEQHF
TRBV6-1	few	TRBJ2-3	NA	TGTGCCAGCAGTGAAGATGGGGGGTGGGATACGCAGTATTTT	CASSEDGGWDTQYF
TRBV9	many	TRBJ1-1	NA	TGTGCCAGCAGCGCCGAATTTGGCACTGAAGCTTTCTTT	CASSAEFGTEAFF
TRBV7-9	medium-sized	TRBJ2-2	TRBD2	TGTGCCAGCAGTTCTGGACTAGCGGGAGCCCCCGGGGAGCTGTTTTTT	CASSSGLAGAPGELFF
TRBV2	many	TRBJ1-6	TRBD1	TGTGCCAGCACCCGGACTAGACAGGGTGGAGGGTCACCCCTCCACTTT	CASTRTRQGGGSPLHF
TRBV20-1	NA	TRBJ2-3	NA	TGCAGTGCTACCCCAGAGTCCAGCACAGATACGCAGTATTTT	CSATPESSTDTQYF
TRBV7-9	many	TRBJ1-5	NA	TGTGCCAGCAGGCTTGGCAATCAGCCCCAGCATTTT	CASRLGNQPQHF
TRBV29-1	NA	TRBJ2-5	NA	TGCAGCGTTCAAAGCGAGGCGGAGACCCAGTACTTC	CSVQSEAETQYF
TRBV7-9	medium-sized	TRBJ2-1	TRBD2	TGTGCCAGCGCAAGAGATAGCGGGAATGAGCAGTTCTTC	CASARDSGNEQFF
TRBV7-8	NA	TRBJ1-1	TRBD1	TGTGCTAGCAGCTTAGAACAGGGGGCAGGTACTGAATCTTTCTTT	CASSLEQGAGTESFF
TRBV11-2	medium-sized	TRBJ2-1	NA	TGTGCCAGCAGCTTAGAAGGGTCCTACAATGAGCAGTTCTTC	CASSLEGSYNEQFF
TRBV28	many	TRBJ1-1	NA	TGTGCCAGCTCGGTCTTAATGAACACTGAAGCTTTCTTT	CASSVLMNTEAFF